Listed here are 4 T cell receptor beta chains from one sample, sequenced in a study of cytomegalovirus exposure and HLA in healthy donors. The PCR was carried out with 60 Vbeta primers and 13 Jbeta primers. This table comes from immunoSEQ multiplex PCR, and its TCRdb copy is limited to in-frame clones, with some not included. The profile shows tens of thousands of clones, around 72% of them singletons. Sequencing used PBMCs. All receptors come from a woman aged 30 to 39 in good health and CMV-seronegative.

This chain joins TRBV11-2 and TRBJ1-5; D call uncertain. CDR1 and CDR2 from the germline V gene are SGHAT and FQNNGV. Trimming shortened V by 0 bases and J by 6 bases, and 9 bases separated the two germline ends. The CDR3 covers 14 residues. The CDR3 sequence is CASSLDTDGQPQHF. CDR3 coding DNA: TGTGCCAGCAGCTTAGATACTGATGGTCAGCCCCAGCATTTT.

J is TRBJ2-7 and V is TRBV4-1; the D gene is possibly TRBD1 (6 bases). V was cut by 1 base and J by 3 bases, with 10 bases left in between. Germline CDR1 reads MGHRA; CDR2 reads YSYEKL. The CDR3 has 14 amino acids. CDR3 residues: CASSQGTANYEQYF. As DNA, the CDR3 is TGCGCCAGCAGCCAAGGGACAGCAAACTACGAGCAGTACTTC.

This chain connects TRBV28 to TRBJ2-3; 8 nucleotides agree with TRBD2. The trim removed 1 base at V and 5 bases at J, leaving 5 bases unmatched. The CDR3 runs 15 residues. Looked up from germline, CDR1 is MDHEN and CDR2 is SYDVKM. CDR3 sequence reads: CASSLFNSGGDTQYF. The CDR3, as DNA: TGTGCCAGCAGTTTATTTAACAGCGGGGGAGATACGCAGTATTTT. The variable domain in full, with the rest retrieved from reference TRBV28 and TRBJ2-3, is DVKVTQSSRYLVKRTGEKVFLECVQDMDHENMFWYRQDPGLGLRLIYFSYDVKMKEKGDIPEGYSVSREKKERFSLILESASTNQTSMYLCASSLFNSGGDTQYFGPGTRLTVL.

Only a few counts were recorded for this clone. The gene calls are TRBV4-1 and TRBJ2-1, with TRBD1 matching over 7 bases. CDR1 is MGHRA, CDR2 YSYEKL, per germline. The CDR3 sequence is 17 residues long. The V gene end was trimmed by 1 base and the J gene end by 7 bases; junction bases not matched to a gene: 13. The CDR3 coding sequence is TGCGCCAGCAGCCAAGGTGGGCAGGGGGTCTTCGTGAATGAGCAGTTCTTC. Translating it yields CASSQGGQGVFVNEQFF.